This is a list of T cell receptor beta chains from one sample in a study of T cell responses to AZD1222 COVID-19 vaccine. The table came from immunoSEQ multiplex PCR; TCRdb's copy has only in-frame clones and leaves some out. This sample has 150,000 or so clones, with about 89% found just once. This sample comprised peripheral blood, obtained on day 0 of AZD1222 vaccination. The receptors originated from an adult in good health. The CDR3 runs from the conserved cysteine through the conserved F or W. Fields, in order: J gene, D gene, clone size, V gene, CDR3 protein, CDR3 DNA. The D gene is left open where the match is weak. Rows give clone size only sometimes, using once, few, many, or a class for an expanded clone.

J gene: TRBJ2-1
D gene: TRBD2
clone size: NA
V gene: TRBV27
CDR3 protein: CASSPGGLAGGPDEQFF
CDR3 DNA: TGTGCCAGCAGTCCTGGGGGACTAGCGGGAGGGCCGGATGAGCAGTTCTTC

J gene: TRBJ1-1
D gene: TRBD1
clone size: once
V gene: TRBV25-1
CDR3 protein: CASSEFGDRNTEAFF
CDR3 DNA: TGTGCCAGCAGTGAATTCGGGGACAGGAACACTGAAGCTTTCTTT

J gene: TRBJ1-2
D gene: NA
clone size: NA
V gene: TRBV6-2/TRBV6-3
CDR3 protein: CASSTTGSPGGYTF
CDR3 DNA: TGTGCCAGCAGTACGACAGGCAGCCCGGGAGGCTACACCTTC

J gene: TRBJ1-5
D gene: NA
clone size: once
V gene: TRBV7-9
CDR3 protein: CASSLGGVQPQHF
CDR3 DNA: TGTGCCAGCAGCTTGGGTGGGGTTCAGCCCCAGCATTTT

J gene: TRBJ2-1
D gene: NA
clone size: once
V gene: TRBV21-1
CDR3 protein: CATTTRDRGHRLGYNEQFF
CDR3 DNA: TGTGCCACCACGACACGGGACAGGGGGCATCGACTAGGCTACAATGAGCAGTTCTTC

J gene: TRBJ2-5
D gene: NA
clone size: once
V gene: TRBV7-2
CDR3 protein: CASSADRGEKTQYF
CDR3 DNA: TGTGCCAGCAGCGCCGACAGAGGGGAAAAGACCCAGTACTTC

J gene: TRBJ2-7
D gene: TRBD1
clone size: NA
V gene: TRBV7-2
CDR3 protein: CASSPRTGLTYEQYF
CDR3 DNA: TGTGCCAGCAGCCCACGGACAGGGCTTACCTACGAGCAGTACTTC

J gene: TRBJ1-2
D gene: NA
clone size: NA
V gene: TRBV15
CDR3 protein: CATSRAGAGANYGYTF
CDR3 DNA: TGTGCCACCAGCAGGGCCGGGGCTGGGGCTAACTATGGCTACACCTTC

J gene: TRBJ2-1
D gene: NA
clone size: NA
V gene: TRBV24-1
CDR3 protein: CATSAKQTGYNEQFF
CDR3 DNA: TGTGCCACCAGTGCTAAGCAAACGGGATACAATGAGCAGTTCTTC

J gene: TRBJ2-1
D gene: NA
clone size: NA
V gene: TRBV5-1
CDR3 protein: CASNTGSGYNEQFF
CDR3 DNA: TGCGCCAGCAACACAGGGTCCGGCTACAATGAGCAGTTCTTC

J gene: TRBJ1-2
D gene: NA
clone size: NA
V gene: TRBV5-6
CDR3 protein: CASSFLGHLAARYGYTF
CDR3 DNA: TGTGCCAGCAGCTTTCTGGGGCATTTGGCTGCACGCTATGGCTACACCTTC

J gene: TRBJ1-4
D gene: NA
clone size: NA
V gene: TRBV15
CDR3 protein: CATSRDRRRDNEKLFF
CDR3 DNA: TGTGCCACCAGCAGAGATCGGAGAAGGGATAATGAAAAACTGTTTTTT

J gene: TRBJ2-7
D gene: NA
clone size: once
V gene: TRBV30
CDR3 protein: CAWSQRGLAVSYEQYF
CDR3 DNA: TGTGCCTGGAGCCAACGGGGGCTAGCGGTATCCTACGAGCAGTACTTC

J gene: TRBJ2-1
D gene: TRBD2
clone size: NA
V gene: TRBV3-1/TRBV3-2
CDR3 protein: CASSRFAGAAIKDEQFF
CDR3 DNA: TGTGCCAGCAGCCGCTTCGCGGGAGCGGCCATCAAAGATGAGCAGTTCTTC

J gene: TRBJ2-3
D gene: TRBD2
clone size: NA
V gene: TRBV28
CDR3 protein: CASSRLAGFTDTQYF
CDR3 DNA: TGTGCCAGCAGTAGACTAGCGGGATTCACAGATACGCAGTATTTT

J gene: TRBJ2-7
D gene: NA
clone size: NA
V gene: TRBV2
CDR3 protein: CASRLGGAGLHEQYF
CDR3 DNA: TGTGCCAGCAGGCTAGGGGGGGCAGGTCTCCACGAGCAGTACTTC

J gene: TRBJ2-2
D gene: NA
clone size: NA
V gene: TRBV2
CDR3 protein: CASSEARRANTGELFF
CDR3 DNA: TGTGCCAGCAGTGAAGCACGCAGGGCGAACACCGGGGAGCTGTTTTTT

J gene: TRBJ2-3
D gene: TRBD2
clone size: NA
V gene: TRBV6-2/TRBV6-3
CDR3 protein: CASSWSRLAGGSAASTDTQYF
CDR3 DNA: TGTGCCAGCAGTTGGTCCCGACTAGCGGGAGGTTCAGCTGCTAGCACAGATACGCAGTATTTT

J gene: TRBJ2-1
D gene: TRBD1
clone size: NA
V gene: TRBV19
CDR3 protein: CATNTGTDSDEQFF
CDR3 DNA: TGTGCCACCAACACCGGGACAGATAGCGATGAGCAGTTCTTC

J gene: TRBJ2-7
D gene: TRBD2
clone size: NA
V gene: TRBV7-2
CDR3 protein: CASTPEVTGGSYEQYF
CDR3 DNA: TGTGCCAGCACCCCCGAGGTAACGGGAGGTTCCTACGAGCAGTACTTC

J gene: TRBJ2-1
D gene: NA
clone size: NA
V gene: TRBV5-1
CDR3 protein: CASSGGTANNEQFF
CDR3 DNA: TGCGCCAGCAGCGGCGGGACCGCCAACAATGAGCAGTTCTTC

J gene: TRBJ2-1
D gene: NA
clone size: few
V gene: TRBV20-1
CDR3 protein: CSSYGPNEQFF
CDR3 DNA: TGCAGCTCCTATGGGCCAAATGAGCAGTTCTTC

J gene: TRBJ1-1
D gene: NA
clone size: NA
V gene: TRBV6-5
CDR3 protein: CASSWRAPLNTEAFF
CDR3 DNA: TGTGCCAGCAGCTGGAGGGCCCCCCTCAACACTGAAGCTTTCTTT

J gene: TRBJ1-1
D gene: TRBD1
clone size: NA
V gene: TRBV6-1
CDR3 protein: CASREDRDRGSDAFF
CDR3 DNA: TGTGCCAGCAGAGAAGACCGGGACAGGGGATCTGACGCTTTCTTT

J gene: TRBJ2-7
D gene: TRBD2
clone size: NA
V gene: TRBV7-8
CDR3 protein: CASSYWTSGIGEQYF
CDR3 DNA: TGTGCCAGCAGCTATTGGACTAGCGGGATCGGCGAGCAGTACTTC

J gene: TRBJ1-1
D gene: NA
clone size: NA
V gene: TRBV12-3/TRBV12-4
CDR3 protein: CASSLGATNKAFF
CDR3 DNA: TGTGCCAGCAGTTTAGGGGCCACGAACAAAGCTTTCTTT

J gene: TRBJ2-6
D gene: NA
clone size: NA
V gene: TRBV19
CDR3 protein: CASKSGANVLTF
CDR3 DNA: TGTGCCAGTAAGTCTGGGGCCAACGTCCTGACTTTC

J gene: TRBJ1-2
D gene: NA
clone size: many
V gene: TRBV7-8
CDR3 protein: CASSLQGGGYTF
CDR3 DNA: TGTGCCAGCAGTTTGCAGGGTGGAGGCTACACCTTC

J gene: TRBJ1-1
D gene: NA
clone size: NA
V gene: TRBV10-3
CDR3 protein: CAMGDKRNTEAFF
CDR3 DNA: TGTGCTATGGGGGATAAAAGGAACACTGAAGCTTTCTTT

J gene: TRBJ2-3
D gene: NA
clone size: NA
V gene: TRBV24-1
CDR3 protein: CATSDLPYGGTTDTQYF
CDR3 DNA: TGTGCCACCAGTGATTTGCCTTATGGCGGGACCACAGATACGCAGTATTTT

J gene: TRBJ1-6
D gene: TRBD1
clone size: NA
V gene: TRBV18
CDR3 protein: CASSRDSDSPLHF
CDR3 DNA: TGTGCCAGCTCAAGGGACAGTGATTCACCCCTCCACTTT

J gene: TRBJ1-3
D gene: NA
clone size: NA
V gene: TRBV19
CDR3 protein: CASSSQASGNTIYF
CDR3 DNA: TGTGCCAGTAGTTCTCAAGCGAGCGGAAACACCATATATTTT

J gene: TRBJ2-3
D gene: NA
clone size: NA
V gene: TRBV19
CDR3 protein: CASSIPHAGTDTQYF
CDR3 DNA: TGTGCCAGTAGTATACCCCACGCTGGGACAGATACGCAGTATTTT

J gene: TRBJ2-1
D gene: TRBD2
clone size: NA
V gene: TRBV2
CDR3 protein: CASRGTSGSSYNEQFF
CDR3 DNA: TGTGCCAGCAGGGGGACTAGCGGGTCCTCCTACAATGAGCAGTTCTTC

J gene: TRBJ2-7
D gene: TRBD2
clone size: NA
V gene: TRBV30
CDR3 protein: CAWGPGSGRPGRSYEQYF
CDR3 DNA: TGTGCCTGGGGACCGGGCAGCGGGAGGCCCGGTAGGTCCTACGAGCAGTACTTC

J gene: TRBJ1-5
D gene: TRBD1
clone size: NA
V gene: TRBV19
CDR3 protein: CASRLRQGVNPQHF
CDR3 DNA: TGTGCCAGTAGGCTACGACAGGGGGTGAACCCCCAGCATTTT

J gene: TRBJ2-3
D gene: TRBD2
clone size: NA
V gene: TRBV5-1
CDR3 protein: CASSLARLAGSTDTQYF
CDR3 DNA: TGCGCCAGCAGCTTGGCCCGGCTAGCGGGTAGCACAGATACGCAGTATTTT

J gene: TRBJ1-4
D gene: NA
clone size: NA
V gene: TRBV7-2
CDR3 protein: CASSLGHQTNEKLFF
CDR3 DNA: TGTGCCAGCAGCTTAGGACACCAAACTAATGAAAAACTGTTTTTT

J gene: TRBJ1-2
D gene: NA
clone size: NA
V gene: TRBV6-2/TRBV6-3
CDR3 protein: CASSYSSGYTF
CDR3 DNA: TGTGCCAGCAGTTACTCGTCAGGCTACACCTTC

J gene: TRBJ2-1
D gene: NA
clone size: NA
V gene: TRBV5-5
CDR3 protein: CASSWLVPYNEQFF
CDR3 DNA: TGTGCCAGCAGCTGGTTAGTTCCCTACAATGAGCAGTTCTTC

J gene: TRBJ1-5
D gene: NA
clone size: NA
V gene: TRBV10-2
CDR3 protein: CASSESMGNQPQHF
CDR3 DNA: TGCGCCAGCAGTGAGTCGATGGGGAATCAGCCCCAGCATTTT

J gene: TRBJ1-2
D gene: NA
clone size: NA
V gene: TRBV6-2/TRBV6-3
CDR3 protein: CASSYSELYGYTF
CDR3 DNA: TGTGCCAGCAGTTACTCGGAGCTCTATGGCTACACCTTC

J gene: TRBJ2-7
D gene: TRBD2
clone size: once
V gene: TRBV7-2
CDR3 protein: CASGTGLAFNEQYF
CDR3 DNA: TGTGCCAGCGGGACGGGACTAGCATTTAACGAGCAGTACTTC

J gene: TRBJ2-7
D gene: TRBD2
clone size: NA
V gene: TRBV10-2
CDR3 protein: CASSDRTSGRTTYEQYF
CDR3 DNA: TGCGCCAGCAGTGACCGGACTAGCGGGAGGACTACCTACGAGCAGTACTTC

J gene: TRBJ2-7
D gene: NA
clone size: NA
V gene: TRBV7-9
CDR3 protein: CASSRGDLARSSYEQYF
CDR3 DNA: TGTGCCAGCAGCAGGGGGGACCTAGCGAGGAGCTCCTACGAGCAGTACTTC

J gene: TRBJ2-7
D gene: TRBD2
clone size: NA
V gene: TRBV4-2
CDR3 protein: CASSPQGLAGSYEQYF
CDR3 DNA: TGTGCCAGCAGCCCTCAGGGACTAGCGGGGTCCTACGAGCAGTACTTC

J gene: TRBJ2-1
D gene: NA
clone size: NA
V gene: TRBV9
CDR3 protein: CASSVLDEQFF
CDR3 DNA: TGTGCCAGCAGCGTTCTGGATGAGCAGTTCTTC

J gene: TRBJ1-4
D gene: NA
clone size: NA
V gene: TRBV7-2
CDR3 protein: CASSPGGPLGEKLFF
CDR3 DNA: TGTGCCAGCAGCCCGGGGGGTCCATTAGGAGAAAAACTGTTTTTT

J gene: TRBJ2-1
D gene: NA
clone size: NA
V gene: TRBV2
CDR3 protein: CASQALSSYNEQFF
CDR3 DNA: TGTGCCAGCCAAGCGTTGAGCTCCTACAATGAGCAGTTCTTC

J gene: TRBJ2-7
D gene: TRBD1
clone size: NA
V gene: TRBV28
CDR3 protein: CASRPGTGGWGEQYF
CDR3 DNA: TGTGCCAGCAGGCCTGGGACAGGCGGTTGGGGAGAGCAGTACTTC

J gene: TRBJ1-1
D gene: TRBD1
clone size: NA
V gene: TRBV7-9
CDR3 protein: CASSGGTAEAFF
CDR3 DNA: TGTGCCAGCAGCGGGGGGACAGCTGAAGCTTTCTTT

J gene: TRBJ1-2
D gene: NA
clone size: NA
V gene: TRBV7-9
CDR3 protein: CASSSDWSSRYGYTF
CDR3 DNA: TGTGCCAGCAGCTCAGATTGGTCCAGCCGCTATGGCTACACCTTC

J gene: TRBJ1-2
D gene: NA
clone size: NA
V gene: TRBV11-2
CDR3 protein: CASSPTTVQGHGYTF
CDR3 DNA: TGTGCCAGCAGCCCGACGACAGTGCAGGGGCATGGCTACACCTTC

J gene: TRBJ1-4
D gene: TRBD1
clone size: NA
V gene: TRBV13
CDR3 protein: CASSLVTGGTNEKLFF
CDR3 DNA: TGTGCCAGCAGCTTAGTAACAGGGGGGACTAATGAAAAACTGTTTTTT

J gene: TRBJ1-1
D gene: TRBD1
clone size: few
V gene: TRBV10-1
CDR3 protein: CASSGGQGNTEAFF
CDR3 DNA: TGCGCCAGCAGTGGAGGACAGGGGAACACTGAAGCTTTCTTT

J gene: TRBJ2-6
D gene: TRBD2
clone size: NA
V gene: TRBV7-2
CDR3 protein: CASSLGGRVLGANVLTF
CDR3 DNA: TGTGCCAGCAGCTTAGGCGGGAGGGTGTTGGGGGCCAACGTCCTGACTTTC

J gene: TRBJ2-4
D gene: TRBD2
clone size: NA
V gene: TRBV28
CDR3 protein: CASSPGGGIQYF
CDR3 DNA: TGTGCCAGCAGCCCGGGCGGGGGCATTCAGTACTTC

J gene: TRBJ2-7
D gene: TRBD1
clone size: NA
V gene: TRBV28
CDR3 protein: CASSSGGTGGYEQYF
CDR3 DNA: TGTGCCAGCAGTTCGGGCGGGACAGGAGGCTACGAGCAGTACTTC

J gene: TRBJ2-7
D gene: NA
clone size: few
V gene: TRBV5-4
CDR3 protein: CASSLAVTPRGEQYF
CDR3 DNA: TGTGCCAGCAGCTTGGCGGTCACTCCTCGGGGAGAGCAGTACTTC